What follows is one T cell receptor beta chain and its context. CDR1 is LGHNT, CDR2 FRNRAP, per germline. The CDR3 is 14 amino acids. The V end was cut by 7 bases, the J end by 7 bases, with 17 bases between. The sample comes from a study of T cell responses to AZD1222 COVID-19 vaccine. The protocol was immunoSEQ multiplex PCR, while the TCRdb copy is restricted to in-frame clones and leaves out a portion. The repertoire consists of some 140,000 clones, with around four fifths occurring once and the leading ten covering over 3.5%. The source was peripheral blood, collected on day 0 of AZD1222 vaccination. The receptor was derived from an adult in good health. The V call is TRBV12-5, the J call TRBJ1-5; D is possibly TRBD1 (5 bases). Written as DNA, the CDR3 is TGTGCTAGTGCCGTTTCGGGGGAGGGACAGCCCCAGCATTTT. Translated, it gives CASAVSGEGQPQHF.